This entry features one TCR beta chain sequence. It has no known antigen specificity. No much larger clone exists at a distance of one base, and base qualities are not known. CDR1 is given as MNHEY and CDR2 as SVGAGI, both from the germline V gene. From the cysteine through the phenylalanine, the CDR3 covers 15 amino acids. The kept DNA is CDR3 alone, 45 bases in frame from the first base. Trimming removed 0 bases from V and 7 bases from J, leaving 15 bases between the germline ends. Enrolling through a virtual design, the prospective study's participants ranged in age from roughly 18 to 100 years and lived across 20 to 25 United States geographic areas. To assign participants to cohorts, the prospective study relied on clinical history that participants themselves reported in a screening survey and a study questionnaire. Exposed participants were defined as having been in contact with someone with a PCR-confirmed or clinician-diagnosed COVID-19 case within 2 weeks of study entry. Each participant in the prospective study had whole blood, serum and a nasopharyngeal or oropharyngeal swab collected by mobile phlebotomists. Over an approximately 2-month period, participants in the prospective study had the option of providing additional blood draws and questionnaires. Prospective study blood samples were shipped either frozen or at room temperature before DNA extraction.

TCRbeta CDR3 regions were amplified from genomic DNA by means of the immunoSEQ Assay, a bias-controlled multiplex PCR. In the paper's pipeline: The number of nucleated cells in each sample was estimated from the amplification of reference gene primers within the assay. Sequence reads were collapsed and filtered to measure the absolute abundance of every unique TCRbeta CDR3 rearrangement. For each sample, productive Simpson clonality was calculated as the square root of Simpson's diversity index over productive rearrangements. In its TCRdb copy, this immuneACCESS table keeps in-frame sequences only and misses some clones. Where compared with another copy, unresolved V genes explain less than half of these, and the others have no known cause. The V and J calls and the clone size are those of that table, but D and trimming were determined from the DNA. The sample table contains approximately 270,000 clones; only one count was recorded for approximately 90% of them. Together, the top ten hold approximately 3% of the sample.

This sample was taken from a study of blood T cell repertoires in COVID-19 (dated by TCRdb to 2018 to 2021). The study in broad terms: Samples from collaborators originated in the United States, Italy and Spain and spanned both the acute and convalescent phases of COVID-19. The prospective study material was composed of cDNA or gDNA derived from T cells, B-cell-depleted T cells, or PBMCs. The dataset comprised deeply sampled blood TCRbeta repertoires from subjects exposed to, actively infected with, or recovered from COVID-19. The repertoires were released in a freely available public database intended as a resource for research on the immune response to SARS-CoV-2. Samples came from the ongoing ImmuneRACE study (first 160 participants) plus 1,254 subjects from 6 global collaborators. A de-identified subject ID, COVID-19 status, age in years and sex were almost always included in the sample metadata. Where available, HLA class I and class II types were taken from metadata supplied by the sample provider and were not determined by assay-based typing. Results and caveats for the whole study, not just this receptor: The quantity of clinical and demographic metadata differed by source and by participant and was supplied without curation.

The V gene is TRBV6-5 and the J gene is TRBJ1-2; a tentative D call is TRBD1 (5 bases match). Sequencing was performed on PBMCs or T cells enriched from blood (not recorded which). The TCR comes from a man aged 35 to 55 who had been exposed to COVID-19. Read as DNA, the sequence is TGTGCCAGCAGTTACTCGCAGGGTTTAGTTATTGGCTACACCTTC. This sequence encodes CASSYSQGLVIGYTF.